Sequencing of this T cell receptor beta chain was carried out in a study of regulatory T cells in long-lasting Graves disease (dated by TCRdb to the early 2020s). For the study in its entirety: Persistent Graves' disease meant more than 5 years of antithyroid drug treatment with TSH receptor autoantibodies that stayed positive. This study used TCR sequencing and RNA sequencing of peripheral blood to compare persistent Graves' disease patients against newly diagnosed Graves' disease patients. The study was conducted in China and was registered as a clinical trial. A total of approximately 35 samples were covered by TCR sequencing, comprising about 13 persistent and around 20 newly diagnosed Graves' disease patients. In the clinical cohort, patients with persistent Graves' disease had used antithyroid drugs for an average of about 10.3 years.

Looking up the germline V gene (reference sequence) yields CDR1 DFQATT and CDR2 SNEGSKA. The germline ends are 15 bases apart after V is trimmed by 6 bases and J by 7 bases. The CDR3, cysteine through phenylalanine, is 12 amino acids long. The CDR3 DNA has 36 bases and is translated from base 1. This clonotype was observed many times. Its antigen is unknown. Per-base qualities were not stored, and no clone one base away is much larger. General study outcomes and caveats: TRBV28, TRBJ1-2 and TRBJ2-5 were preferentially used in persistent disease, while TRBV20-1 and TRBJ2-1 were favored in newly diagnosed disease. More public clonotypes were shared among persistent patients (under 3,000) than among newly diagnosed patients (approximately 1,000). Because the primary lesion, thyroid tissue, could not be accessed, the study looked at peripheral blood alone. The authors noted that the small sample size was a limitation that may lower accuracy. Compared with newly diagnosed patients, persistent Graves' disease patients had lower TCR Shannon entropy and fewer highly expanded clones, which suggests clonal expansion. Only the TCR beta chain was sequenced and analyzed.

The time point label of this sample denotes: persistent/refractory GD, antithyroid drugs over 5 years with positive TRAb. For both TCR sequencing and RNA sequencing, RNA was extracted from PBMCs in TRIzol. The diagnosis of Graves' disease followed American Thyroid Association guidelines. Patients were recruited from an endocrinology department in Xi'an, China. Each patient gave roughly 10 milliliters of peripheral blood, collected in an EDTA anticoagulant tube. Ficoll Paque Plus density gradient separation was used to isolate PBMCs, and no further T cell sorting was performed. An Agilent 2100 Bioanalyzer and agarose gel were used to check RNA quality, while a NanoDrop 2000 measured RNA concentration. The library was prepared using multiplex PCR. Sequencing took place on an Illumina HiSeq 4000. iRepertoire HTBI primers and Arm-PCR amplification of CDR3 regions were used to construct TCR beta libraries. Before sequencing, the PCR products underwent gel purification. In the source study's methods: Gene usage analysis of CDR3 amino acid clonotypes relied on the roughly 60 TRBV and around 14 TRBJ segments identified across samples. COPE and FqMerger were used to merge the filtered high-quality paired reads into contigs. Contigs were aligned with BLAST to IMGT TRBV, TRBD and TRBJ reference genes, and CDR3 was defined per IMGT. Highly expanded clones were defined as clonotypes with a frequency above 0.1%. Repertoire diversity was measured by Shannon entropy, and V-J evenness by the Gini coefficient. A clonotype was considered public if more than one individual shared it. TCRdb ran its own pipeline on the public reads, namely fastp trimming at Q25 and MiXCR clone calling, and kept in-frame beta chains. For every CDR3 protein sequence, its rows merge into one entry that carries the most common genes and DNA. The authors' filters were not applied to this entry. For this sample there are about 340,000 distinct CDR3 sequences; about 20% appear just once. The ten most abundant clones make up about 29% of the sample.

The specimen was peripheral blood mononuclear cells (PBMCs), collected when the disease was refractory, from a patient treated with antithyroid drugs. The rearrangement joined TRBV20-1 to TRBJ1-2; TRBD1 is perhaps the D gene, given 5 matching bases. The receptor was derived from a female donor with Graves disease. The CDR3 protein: CSARGAGVGYTF. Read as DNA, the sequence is TGCAGTGCACGAGGGGCAGGCGTTGGCTACACCTTC.